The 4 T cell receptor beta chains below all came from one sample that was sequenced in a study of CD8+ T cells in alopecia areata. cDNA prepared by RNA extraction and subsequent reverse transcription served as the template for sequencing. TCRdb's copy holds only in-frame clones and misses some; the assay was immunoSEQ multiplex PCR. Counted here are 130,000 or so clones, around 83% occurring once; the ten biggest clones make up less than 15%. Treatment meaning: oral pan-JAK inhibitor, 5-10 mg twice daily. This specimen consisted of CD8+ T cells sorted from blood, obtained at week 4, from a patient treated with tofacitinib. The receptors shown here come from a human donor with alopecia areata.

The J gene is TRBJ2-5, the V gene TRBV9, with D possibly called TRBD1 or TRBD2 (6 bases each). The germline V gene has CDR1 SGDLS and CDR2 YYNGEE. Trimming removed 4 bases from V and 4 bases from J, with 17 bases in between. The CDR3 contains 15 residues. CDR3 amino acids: CASSPGGGRTETQYF. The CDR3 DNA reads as TGTGCCAGCAGCCCCGGAGGGGGGAGAACAGAGACCCAGTACTTC.

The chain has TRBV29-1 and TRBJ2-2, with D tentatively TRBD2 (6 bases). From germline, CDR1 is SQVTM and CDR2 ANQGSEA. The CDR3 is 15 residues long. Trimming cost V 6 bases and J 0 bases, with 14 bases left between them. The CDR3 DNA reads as TGCAGCGTAGAACGCCGGGACTCGAACACCGGGGAGCTGTTTTTT. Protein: CSVERRDSNTGELFF.

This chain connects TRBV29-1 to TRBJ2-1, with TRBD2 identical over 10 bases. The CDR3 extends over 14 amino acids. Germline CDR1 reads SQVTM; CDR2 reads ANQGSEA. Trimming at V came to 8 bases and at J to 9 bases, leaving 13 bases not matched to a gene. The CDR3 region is CSITSSGRVGEQFF. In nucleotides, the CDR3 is TGCAGCATCACCTCTAGCGGGAGAGTTGGTGAGCAGTTCTTC.

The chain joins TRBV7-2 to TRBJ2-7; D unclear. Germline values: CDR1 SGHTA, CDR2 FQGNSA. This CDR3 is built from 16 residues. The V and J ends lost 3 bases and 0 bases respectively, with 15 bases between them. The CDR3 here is CASSFRGAPYSYEQYF. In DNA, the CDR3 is TGTGCCAGCAGCTTCCGAGGAGCGCCCTACTCCTACGAGCAGTACTTC.